The clone carrying this T cell receptor (beta chain) has a handful of counts. Its antigen is not identified. This sample was taken from a study of cytomegalovirus exposure and HLA in healthy donors. Study-level information: Genetic ancestry analysis placed about 80% of the 350 to 500 donors that were genotyped in the Caucasian-associated cluster. Study results and caveats: There were a few CMV-associated chains whose specificity for CMV antigens was confirmed in vitro. Researchers reported in a later analysis that common viral pathogens appeared linked to several top clusters.

Donors were ostensibly healthy at sampling, although undocumented immune exposures were probable. The PCR employed 60 Vbeta primers together with 13 Jbeta primers. The protocol was immunoSEQ multiplex PCR, while the TCRdb copy is restricted to in-frame clones and leaves out a portion. The sample has under 150,000 clones, roughly four fifths seen once. The V gene's germline CDR1 is SGHDN and CDR2 FVKESK. The CDR3 consists of 19 residues. The ends lost 2 bases at V and 6 bases at J; junction bases unmatched: 19. The chain combines TRBV14 with TRBJ2-1, with 7 bases lining up with TRBD2. The TCR sequence derives from a woman aged 35 to 49 in good health and CMV-seropositive. The material sequenced was PBMCs. CDR3 loop: CASSQTPFSGVAGLNEQFF. As DNA, the CDR3 is TGTGCCAGCAGCCAAACTCCCTTTTCGGGGGTAGCGGGCCTCAATGAGCAGTTCTTC.